The 28 T cell receptor beta chains below all came from one sample that was sequenced in a study of blood T cell repertoires in COVID-19. Method: immunoSEQ multiplex PCR; TCRdb's copy keeps in-frame clones and lacks some. The table includes over 350,000 clones, 91% detected once. Sequencing was carried out using PBMCs or T cells enriched from blood (not recorded which). The receptor source for this set is a woman aged 35 to 49 who had been exposed to COVID-19.

This chain links TRBV5-1 with TRBJ2-1; TRBD2 matches at 12 bases. The trim removed 3 bases at V and 1 base at J, leaving 8 bases unmatched. The CDR3 has 18 residues. Germline assignment: CDR1 SGHRS and CDR2 YFSETQ. The CDR3 here is CASSSSSGRAWSYNEQFF. As DNA, the CDR3 is TGCGCCAGCAGCTCCTCTAGCGGGAGGGCCTGGTCCTACAATGAGCAGTTCTTC.

This chain joins TRBV28 and TRBJ2-7; D is ambiguous. The germline CDR1 and CDR2 sequences are MDHEN and SYDVKM. Trimming shortened V by 3 bases and J by 5 bases, and 8 bases separated the two germline ends. The CDR3 has 12 residues. The CDR3 DNA follows: TGTGCCAGCAGTTTTGCCCCGGACGAGCAGTACTTC. Residues: CASSFAPDEQYF. Full variable domain (rest looked up from reference TRBV28 and TRBJ2-7): DVKVTQSSRYLVKRTGEKVFLECVQDMDHENMFWYRQDPGLGLRLIYFSYDVKMKEKGDIPEGYSVSREKKERFSLILESASTNQTSMYLCASSFAPDEQYFGPGTRLTVT.

The chain joins TRBV6-6 to TRBJ2-1; 7 positions match TRBD1. The CDR3 runs to 16 residues. Germline V gene data show CDR1 as MNHNY and CDR2 as SVGAGI (reference sequence). With 6 bases clipped from V and 3 bases from J, the junction kept 11 bases outside the gene matches. CDR3 region: CASSQQQTGFYNEQFF. CDR3 coding DNA: TGTGCCAGCAGCCAACAACAGACAGGGTTCTACAATGAGCAGTTCTTC.

CDR3 bases: TGTGCCAGCAGTCGACAGGGGACGGGAGAGCAGTTCTTC. Protein product: CASSRQGTGEQFF. This chain connects TRBV6-5 to TRBJ2-1, with TRBD1 matching over 8 bases. The CDR3 extends over 13 amino acids. After removal of 5 bases from V and 10 bases from J, the junction contained 7 bases not matched to a gene. Germline-derived CDR1 and CDR2 are MNHEY and SVGAGI.

The J gene is TRBJ1-1, the V gene TRBV3-1 (or the pseudogene TRBV3-2); no firm D call. There are 15 residues in the CDR3. CDR1 LGHDT and CDR2 YNNKEL come from the germline V gene (reference sequence). With 0 bases removed from V and 8 bases from J, the gap between germline ends came to 16 bases. CDR3 residues: CASSQDLRVAIEAFF. The CDR3 bases are TGTGCCAGCAGCCAAGACTTGCGGGTGGCGATCGAAGCTTTCTTT.

The chain couples TRBV6-5 to TRBJ1-2; TRBD1 is a possible D gene (5 bases). V lost 2 bases and J lost 4, with 14 bases in between. Germline values: CDR1 MNHEY, CDR2 SVGAGI. The CDR3 consists of 15 residues. The DNA for the CDR3 is TGTGCCAGCAGTTACAGCCGGGGGTCCCTCTATGGCTACACCTTC. As protein: CASSYSRGSLYGYTF.

V and J are TRBV4-1 and TRBJ1-4; tentatively, D is TRBD1 (6 bases). The V gene lost 6 bases and the J gene lost 3 bases, with 17 bases spanning the gap. The germline gives CDR1 MGHRA, CDR2 YSYEKL. The CDR3 runs 16 residues. The CDR3: CASREVGGRANEKLFF. The CDR3 DNA is TGCGCCAGCAGGGAAGTAGGGGGTAGAGCTAATGAAAAACTGTTTTTT.

The CDR3 sequence: CASTRLGGRAMNTEAFF. The CDR3 DNA reads as TGCGCCAGCACCAGGCTGGGGGGAAGGGCGATGAACACTGAAGCTTTCTTT. The chain is built from TRBV5-1 and TRBJ1-1; TRBD1 might be the D (5 bases). Germline V gives CDR1 SGHRS, CDR2 YFSETQ. This CDR3 spans 17 amino acids. The V and J ends lost 6 bases and 0 bases respectively, with 21 bases between them.

CDR3 in DNA: TGTGCCAGCAGTTTCTCCAGCACGACGGGGAACACCATATATTTT. Amino acid sequence: CASSFSSTTGNTIYF. V and J are TRBV6-5 and TRBJ1-3, with no clear D. The V end lost 4 bases, the J end lost 7 bases, and 17 bases lay between the germline ends. The CDR3 covers 15 residues. Germline V gives CDR1 MNHEY, CDR2 SVGAGI.

The sample holds one count of this clone. The gene calls are TRBV11-3 and TRBJ2-1; 8 positions match TRBD2. There are 18 residues in the CDR3. Germline V gene lookup returns CDR1 SGHNT and CDR2 YENEEA. Trimming at V came to 2 bases and at J to 0 bases, leaving 9 bases not matched to a gene. The CDR3: CASSLRAGALSSYNEQFF. Here the CDR3 DNA reads TGTGCCAGCAGCTTACGAGCGGGGGCCTTGAGCTCCTACAATGAGCAGTTCTTC.

This clone was counted between two and nine times. CDR3 loop: CAWSGGGGLREQYF. Here the CDR3 DNA reads TGTGCCTGGAGTGGGGGCGGGGGGCTTCGGGAGCAGTACTTC. This chain uses TRBV30 with TRBJ2-7; 8 bases match TRBD2. With V trimmed by 1 base and J by 7 bases, 9 bases remained unmatched. The CDR3 loop spans 14 amino acids. Germline V gene data show CDR1 as GTSNPN and CDR2 as SVGIG (reference sequence).

The chain uses TRBV9 and TRBJ1-2, with TRBD1 matching over 9 bases. After removal of 3 bases from V and 6 bases from J, the junction contained 3 bases not matched to a gene. Germline V gene sequence: CDR1 SGDLS, CDR2 YYNGEE. The CDR3 contains 13 residues. CDR3 DNA sequence: TGTGCCAGCAGCGGATGGGACAGGGATGGCTACACCTTC. Its translation: CASSGWDRDGYTF.

For the CDR3, the DNA is TGCAGCGTTGAGTGGGCAGGCCCTTATGGCTACACCTTC. Translated, it gives CSVEWAGPYGYTF. The rearrangement joins TRBV29-1 to TRBJ1-2; no clear D. The CDR3 contains 13 residues. Deletions cut 3 bases from V and 5 bases from J, with 13 bases between. In germline, CDR1 is SQVTM, CDR2 ANQGSEA.

The chain joins TRBV14 to TRBJ1-1, with D maybe TRBD1 (5 bases). The CDR3 covers 14 residues. Trimming shortened V by 3 bases and J by 6 bases, and 14 bases separated the two germline ends. Germline loops: CDR1 SGHDN, CDR2 FVKESK. CDR3 loop: CASSHSRGTPEAFF. The CDR3 nucleotides read TGTGCCAGCAGCCATAGTCGGGGGACCCCTGAAGCTTTCTTT.

The genes are TRBV4-3 and TRBJ1-1; 7 bases map to TRBD1. Germline CDR1 is LGHNA and CDR2 is YSLEER. After removal of 3 bases from V and 8 bases from J, the junction contained 6 bases not matched to a gene. The CDR3 has 13 amino acids. The CDR3 coding sequence is TGCGCCAGCAGCCACCGGACAGGACGAGAAGCTTTCTTT. Translating it yields CASSHRTGREAFF.

As DNA, the CDR3 is TGTGCCAGCAGTTCACAGGTGGGATCAAATCAGCCCCAGCATTTT. It codes for CASSSQVGSNQPQHF. V and J are TRBV27 and TRBJ1-5, with D perhaps TRBD1 (5 bases). Germline V gives CDR1 MNHEY, CDR2 SMNVEV (reference sequence). The CDR3 loop spans 15 amino acids. V was trimmed by 4 bases and J by 4 bases, leaving 14 bases between them.

The chain couples TRBV18 to TRBJ1-4; TRBD1 aligns across 9 bases. Germline CDR1 KGHSH, CDR2 LQKENI. The ends lost 4 bases at V and 8 bases at J; junction bases unmatched: 5. This CDR3 spans 14 amino acids. CDR3 in amino acids: CASSQGTGPEKLFF. CDR3 DNA: TGTGCCAGCTCACAAGGGACAGGGCCCGAAAAACTGTTTTTT. The full variable domain, its missing parts supplied by reference TRBV18 and TRBJ1-4, is NAGVMQNPRHLVRRRGQEARLRCSPMKGHSHVYWYRQLPEEGLKFMVYLQKENIIDESGMPKERFSAEFPKEGPSILRIQQVVRGDSAAYFCASSQGTGPEKLFFGSGTQLSVL.

This clone was observed a single time. The chain is built from TRBV19 and TRBJ2-1; D may be TRBD2 (6 bases). The CDR3 is made up of 16 amino acids. Trimming left V 3 bases short and J 4 bases short, with 16 bases between. Germline-derived CDR1 and CDR2 are LNHDA and SQIVND (reference sequence). CDR3 DNA sequence: TGTGCCAGTAGTATCTCACGCGGGGCCCCTTACAATGAGCAGTTCTTC. It encodes CASSISRGAPYNEQFF. Full variable domain (remainder filled in from reference TRBV19 and TRBJ2-1): DGGITQSPKYLFRKEGQNVTLSCEQNLNHDAMYWYRQDPGQGLRLIYYSQIVNDFQKGDIAEGYSVSREKKESFPLTVTSAQKNPTAFYLCASSISRGAPYNEQFFGPGTRLTVL.

V gene TRBV15 combines with J gene TRBJ1-5, with D tentatively TRBD1 (6 bases). CDR1 is LNHNV and CDR2 is YYDKDF in the germline V gene (reference sequence). The CDR3 extends over 15 amino acids. The V end was cut by 4 bases, the J end by 4 bases, with 14 bases between. The chain's CDR3 is CATSTGGGRNQPQHF. The CDR3 DNA sequence: TGTGCCACCAGCACCGGGGGGGGGCGAAATCAGCCCCAGCATTTT.

The gene calls are TRBV7-3 and TRBJ1-2; D remains unclear. There are 13 residues in the CDR3. V lost 1 base and J 7 bases, leaving 10 bases between the germline ends. Germline CDR1 SGHTA, CDR2 FQGTGA. The CDR3 nucleotides read TGTGCCAGCAGCTTAAATGGGCTGGGTGGCTACACCTTC. It yields the protein CASSLNGLGGYTF.

V usage is TRBV3-1 (or the pseudogene TRBV3-2) and J usage is TRBJ1-2; 11 nucleotides align to TRBD1. The CDR3 spans 15 residues. V trimming: 4 bases; J trimming: 6 bases; junction bases outside the gene matches: 7. Germline lookup yields CDR1 LGHDT and CDR2 YNNKEL (reference sequence). Here the CDR3 DNA reads TGTGCCAGCAGCCGCGGACAGGGGGCTACGGATGGCTACACCTTC. This codes for CASSRGQGATDGYTF.

V gene TRBV6-1 combines with J gene TRBJ1-1, with a tentative D call TRBD1 (6 bases). V gave up 1 base and J gave up 6 bases, with 15 bases separating them. This CDR3 has 15 residues. Germline V CDR1 and CDR2: MNHNS, SASEGT. The chain's CDR3 is CASSEEVAGAAEAFF. The CDR3 bases are TGTGCCAGCAGTGAAGAAGTTGCGGGGGCTGCTGAAGCTTTCTTT.

CDR3 loop: CASSLGATSYEQYF. The CDR3 nucleotides are TGTGCCAGCAGCTTAGGAGCTACCTCCTACGAGCAGTACTTC. This chain uses TRBV5-4 with TRBJ2-7, with D uncertain. The V and J ends lost 2 bases and 0 bases respectively, with 9 bases between them. Germline V gene sequence: CDR1 SGHNT, CDR2 YYREEE (reference sequence). The CDR3 spans 14 residues.

This chain connects TRBV6-5 to TRBJ2-1; 8 bases match TRBD2. In germline, CDR1 is MNHEY, CDR2 SVGAGI. V was clipped by 7 bases and J by 8 bases; unmatched bases: 7. CDR3 length equals 13 residues. CDR3 nucleotides: TGTGCCAGCACCCGGACTAGCATCGATGAGCAGTTCTTC. Translating it yields CASTRTSIDEQFF.

This clone is a singleton in its sample. The chain employs TRBV29-1 and TRBJ2-3; D is unclear. This CDR3 is 13 amino acids long. V was trimmed by 4 bases and J by 2 bases, leaving 10 bases between them. Germline V gives CDR1 SQVTM, CDR2 ANQGSEA. Here the CDR3 reads CSVAGSSTDTQYF. CDR3 sequence (DNA): TGCAGCGTTGCAGGTTCCTCCACAGATACGCAGTATTTT.

In its sample, this clone was seen many times. This sequence joins TRBV6-4 and TRBJ2-2; D ambiguous. V gave up 2 bases and J gave up 4 bases, with 11 bases separating them. CDR1 MRHNA and CDR2 SNTAGT come from the germline V gene. CDR3 size: 15 residues. CDR3 loop: CASSDNQRSTGELFF. The DNA of the CDR3 is TGTGCCAGCAGTGACAACCAGCGTAGCACCGGGGAGCTGTTTTTT.

Turning to this clone: At the DNA level, this CDR3 is encoded by other sequences in the same sample as well. The CDR3 region has the DNA TGTGCCAGCAGTCCGGGACTTGCCACAGATACGCAGTATTTT. Its translation is CASSPGLATDTQYF. The V call is TRBV27, the J call TRBJ2-3; D possibly corresponds to TRBD2 (6 bases). The germline gives CDR1 MNHEY, CDR2 SMNVEV (reference sequence). The CDR3 is 14 amino acids. Trimming cost V 5 bases and J 2 bases, with 11 bases left between them.

The V gene is TRBV28, the J gene TRBJ1-4; D remains ambiguous. Deletions cut 7 bases from V and 3 bases from J, with 12 bases between. Per germline, CDR1 MDHEN and CDR2 SYDVKM. This CDR3 contains 14 residues. CDR3: CASTEQNSNEKLFF. The CDR3 DNA reads TGTGCCAGCACCGAACAGAACTCTAATGAAAAACTGTTTTTT.